This T cell receptor beta chain comes out of a study of vaccination effects on CD4 cells after COVID-19 (dated by TCRdb to the early 2020s). About the investigation overall: To identify antigen-specific CD4+ T cell clonotypes by their expansion, the ViraFEST assay first stimulated PBMC with viral peptide pools and then applied TCR sequencing. Each participant got two doses of an mRNA SARS-CoV-2 vaccine, either BNT162b2 or mRNA-1273. Pre-vaccine samples from a couple of convalescent patients were drawn 16 days and one week before the first dose, 142 and 148 days after COVID-19 diagnosis. Some 2 million PBMC per well were cultured in IMDM with around 5.3% human AB serum, roughly 11 IU/ml IL-2 and gentamicin, plus 10 ug/ml peptides. SARS-CoV-2 spike-specific CD4+ TCR repertoires were compared before and after mRNA vaccination in COVID-19 convalescent patients and in infection-naive vaccine recipients. The full study included around ten COVID-19 convalescent patients and a few SARS-CoV-2-naive healthy vaccine recipients. Cultures from other donors in the study were sequenced with the Oncomine TCR Beta short-read assay on an Illumina iSeq 100.

After more than nine days of culture, CD4+ T cells were isolated with the EasySep CD4+ T cell isolation kit. Convalescent patients had PCR-confirmed SARS-CoV-2 infection between March and December 2020, before Alpha, Beta and Delta variants emerged in the United States. Half of the culture medium was replaced with fresh IL-2-containing medium on days 3 and 7. Unless otherwise noted, each peptide stimulation condition was cultured in triplicate wells. Using Ficoll-Paque Plus gradient centrifugation, PBMC were separated from whole blood and then either used fresh or cryopreserved at -140C. The QIAamp micro DNA kit was used to extract genomic DNA from the cultured CD4+ T cells. The library was made by the immunoSEQ multiplex PCR assay. DNA from the cultured, isolated CD4+ T cells was subjected to TCR beta CDR3 sequencing. In the authors' own workflow: The analysis removed non-productive TCR sequences, trimmed reads to the CDR3 region, and retained only CDR3s that were 7 or more amino acids long. Antigen-specific clonotypes were identified with the MANAFEST web app by comparing expansion in peptide wells against reference cultures. For clones to be considered positive, expansion at FDR<0.05 versus reference and all other wells, an odds ratio above 5, and a frequency above 0.1% in two replicate wells were required. Cross-reactive clonotypes were defined as significantly expanded in SARS-CoV-2 spike wells and in at least one common cold coronavirus spike condition. Levenshtein distance calculated with the stringdist R package was used to assess CDR3 similarity, and unrooted trees were constructed with ape in R 3.6.1. TCRdb holds this immuneACCESS table with in-frame rearrangements only. Some clones are missing; in checked studies, unresolved V genes explain under half, and the rest has no known cause. Clone size and the V and J calls come from that table; the DNA yielded D and trimming. Within this sample are roughly 68,000 clones, with about 69% of them counted one time only. Roughly 25% of the sample is held by the ten biggest clonotypes.

The CDR3 covers 9 residues, taking in both the cysteine and the phenylalanine. CDR3 DNA only is kept here, 27 bases in frame from base 1. The CDR1 and CDR2 encoded by the germline V gene (reference sequence) are DFQATT and SNEGSKA. V was cut back by 6 bases and J by 13 bases, leaving a gap of 10 bases between them. The study at large found these results: The study was limited by a small number of convalescent patients, and early post-infection timepoints were lacking. In convalescent patients, the post-vaccine spike-reactive repertoire consisted mainly of new vaccine-induced clones, largely distinct from infection-induced clones. At late post-vaccination timepoints, both infection-induced and vaccine-induced clones showed marked clonal contraction, consistent with waning T cell responses.

With regard to this clone: No cognate antigen has been identified for it. Base qualities are not recorded, but no much larger clone differs from it by a single base.

This clonotype was obtained from a human donor who had a prior SARS-CoV-2 infection. The material sequenced was CD4+ T cells from PBMCs cultured without peptide, taken before COVID-19 vaccination. The chain couples TRBV20-1 to TRBJ2-1; TRBD2 is possibly the D segment (5 matching bases). The nucleotide sequence reads as follows: TGCAGTGCGGGAGTTCTACAGTTCTTC. This sequence encodes CSAGVLQFF.